The source of this T cell receptor (beta chain) is a study of blood T cell repertoires in COVID-19. Across the whole study: The analysed material was cDNA or gDNA that came from T cells, B-cell-depleted T cells, or PBMCs.

Germline values: CDR1 MRHNA, CDR2 SNTAGT. The CDR3 contains 13 residues. Trimming pared 6 bases from V and 3 bases from J, leaving 11 bases between. Sequencing used immunoSEQ multiplex PCR; TCRdb keeps in-frame clones, though not all of them. The data contain 100,000 to 150,000 clones, just under 80% of them singletons. The chain employs TRBV6-4 and TRBJ1-1; TRBD1 might be the D (6 bases). The sequence came from a human donor in a cohort sampled during active COVID-19. Sample: peripheral blood. CDR3 region: CASSQGRDTEAFF. The CDR3 region has the DNA TGTGCCAGCAGCCAGGGGCGGGACACTGAAGCTTTCTTT.